What follows describes a single TCR beta chain. Its antigen is undetermined. The J segment lost 7 bases and the V segment lost 4 bases, leaving 9 bases of the junction unmatched. Looked up from germline, CDR1 is MGHRA and CDR2 is YSYEKL. This CDR3 has 16 amino acids. This sample stems from a study of identical twins. Overall study findings and caveats: There were fewer insertions in abundant cord blood beta clonotypes, but memory repertoires showed no such pattern.

TCRdb processed the 5' RACE reads anew with MiXCR; each CDR3 protein has one entry. Found here are some 440,000 distinct CDR3 sequences, about 24% of them singletons; the top ten hold 2.9%. The same sample was also studied in work on T cells expressing NK-cell markers. That study adds: HCMV seropositivity characterized seven of the eight sequenced donors, and seronegativity one.

Material for sequencing was CD4+ T cells sorted from blood. The V call is TRBV4-1, the J call TRBJ2-5, with 13 bases fitting TRBD2. The TCR originated in a woman under 30 in good health. CDR3 amino acids: CASSPGTSGTDLTQYF. The CDR3 DNA reads as TGCGCCAGCAGCCCAGGGACTAGCGGGACCGATTTGACCCAGTACTTC.